This T cell receptor beta chain was identified in a study of blood T cell repertoires in COVID-19. This clone has just one count. Patients at the Seattle site were enrolled during active infection and followed longitudinally. TCRdb keeps only in-frame clones here, not all; method: immunoSEQ multiplex PCR. The data contain approximately 290,000 clones, roughly 88% of them singletons. Germline values: CDR1 SGHRS, CDR2 YFSETQ. V lost 6 bases and J lost 4; bases outside the gene matches: 7. The CDR3 length is 14 residues. The receptor's source is a human donor with COVID-19, enrolled during active disease. The donor label of this sample is uncertain. Sequenced input: peripheral blood. The V and J genes are TRBV5-1 and TRBJ2-1; TRBD1 aligns across 7 bases. The DNA of the CDR3 is TGCGCCAGCAAACCCGAGGGGGCTTACAATGAGCAGTTCTTC. It codes for CASKPEGAYNEQFF.